Listed below are T cell receptor beta chains from one sample, sequenced in a study of blood T cell repertoires in COVID-19. This table comes from immunoSEQ multiplex PCR, and its TCRdb copy is limited to in-frame clones, with some not included. The table has hundreds of thousands of clones, about nine tenths seen once. The sample taken for sequencing was peripheral blood. These receptors originate from a woman between 50 and 59 years old who had recovered from COVID-19. The CDR3 runs from the conserved cysteine through the conserved F or W. Each record gives: D gene, V gene, J gene, clone size, CDR3 DNA, CDR3 protein. The D gene is left open where the match is weak. Some rows mark clone size as missing; the rest say once, few, many or name a class of expanded clone.

>TRBD2|TRBV6-5|TRBJ2-1|NA
TGTGCCAGCAGCCCGGGACTAGCGGGGGCCGTACAGTTCTTC
CASSPGLAGAVQFF
>NA|TRBV7-3|TRBJ2-2|few
TGTGCCAGCAGCTTAAGTGGCGGGATCACAACCGGGGAGCTGTTTTTT
CASSLSGGITTGELFF
>NA|TRBV19|TRBJ2-7|NA
TGTGCCAGTAGTATCGGCCCCGACAGAAAGGTCCGCGAGCAGTACTTC
CASSIGPDRKVREQYF
>TRBD1|TRBV4-3|TRBJ1-1|NA
TGCGCCAGCAGAGCCGGGGACAGGGTTTTGAACACTGAAGCTTTCTTT
CASRAGDRVLNTEAFF
>NA|TRBV5-8|TRBJ1-5|NA
TGTGCCAGCAGCCATGGACTGATCTCGTGGAATCAGCCCCAGCATTTT
CASSHGLISWNQPQHF
>TRBD2|TRBV4-3|TRBJ2-5|NA
TGCGCCAGCAGCCAGCTCACTAGCGCCCAAGAGACCCAGTACTTC
CASSQLTSAQETQYF
>NA|TRBV7-6|TRBJ2-7|NA
TGTGCCAGCAGCTTTGAGGGCTACTACGAGCAGTACTTC
CASSFEGYYEQYF
>TRBD1|TRBV25-1|TRBJ2-5|NA
TGTGCCAGCAGTGCCGGGACAGGGGAGACCCAGTACTTC
CASSAGTGETQYF
>NA|TRBV6-2/TRBV6-3|TRBJ2-1|NA
TGTGCCAGCAGCGACAGGATGGCCTCCTACAATGAGCAGTTCTTC
CASSDRMASYNEQFF
>NA|TRBV7-8|TRBJ1-1|NA
TGTGCCAGCAGCTTAGCCACACCGAACACTGAAGCTTTCTTT
CASSLATPNTEAFF
>TRBD1|TRBV9|TRBJ1-3|NA
TGTGCCAGCAGCGTAGCGGACAGGGAGGGTGGCACCATATATTTT
CASSVADREGGTIYF
>TRBD1|TRBV9|TRBJ2-7|NA
TGTGCCAGCAGCGCACAGGGACAGTCCAGCTACGAGCAGTACTTC
CASSAQGQSSYEQYF
>TRBD2|TRBV5-1|TRBJ2-1|NA
TGCGCCAGCAGATCTACTAGCGGGAGCTACAATGAGCAGTTCTTC
CASRSTSGSYNEQFF
>TRBD2|TRBV7-2|TRBJ2-5|NA
TGTGCCAGCAGCTTATCGGGAGGGCGAGAGACCCAGTACTTC
CASSLSGGRETQYF
>TRBD1|TRBV7-6|TRBJ1-1|NA
TGTGCCAGCAGCTTATTGCGCGGACAGGGGCGGACACCTCTCTTTGAAGCTTTCTTT
CASSLLRGQGRTPLFEAFF
>TRBD1|TRBV3-1/TRBV3-2|TRBJ1-4|NA
TGTGCCAGCAGCCCCTTCCCGGGACAGGGTAGAAATGAAAAACTGTTTTTT
CASSPFPGQGRNEKLFF
>TRBD1|TRBV6-2/TRBV6-3|TRBJ1-1|NA
TGTGCCAGCAGTGGGGACAGCCCGAACACTGAAGCTTTCTTT
CASSGDSPNTEAFF
>NA|TRBV6-2/TRBV6-3|TRBJ1-2|NA
TGTGCCAGCAGTTACTGGAGCAGGGCTTCCTATGGCTACACCTTC
CASSYWSRASYGYTF
>NA|TRBV20-1|TRBJ2-5|NA
TGCAGTGCCGGCGGGGAGACCCAGTACTTC
CSAGGETQYF
>NA|TRBV30|TRBJ1-2|NA
TGTGCCCTGGAGCACCCGCCTAATGGCTACACCTTC
CALEHPPNGYTF
>NA|TRBV19|TRBJ2-2|NA
TGTGCCAGTAGGGGGCTGAGCACCGGGGAGCTGTTTTTT
CASRGLSTGELFF
>TRBD1|TRBV5-4|TRBJ1-1|NA
TGTGCCAGCAACCCGGGACAGATGAACACTGAAGCTTTCTTT
CASNPGQMNTEAFF
>TRBD1|TRBV27|TRBJ1-2|NA
TGTGCCAGCAGGACAGGGAACTATGGCTACACCTTC
CASRTGNYGYTF
>NA|TRBV29-1|TRBJ1-1|NA
TGCAGCGTTGTTGCCCAGGCGAACACTGAAGCTTTCTTT
CSVVAQANTEAFF
>TRBD2|TRBV5-4|TRBJ2-7|NA
TGTGCCAGCAGCTCTGGACTAGCACGCGAGCAGTACTTC
CASSSGLAREQYF
>NA|TRBV19|TRBJ1-2|NA
TGTGCCAGTAGTACGCGCCGACAGGCTAACTATGGCTACACCTTC
CASSTRRQANYGYTF
>NA|TRBV19|TRBJ1-2|NA
TGTGCCAGTACGATAGGGGATGGCTACACCTTC
CASTIGDGYTF
>NA|TRBV7-9|TRBJ1-1|NA
TGTGCCAGCAGCTTGGGCAGGGAAGGAGCTTTCTTT
CASSLGREGAFF
>NA|TRBV2|TRBJ2-6|NA
TGTGCCAGCACGAGCGATTACTCTGGGGCCAACGTCCTGACTTTC
CASTSDYSGANVLTF
>NA|TRBV14|TRBJ1-1|NA
TGTGCCAGCAGCCAAGATTGGGGTTGGGGGGTAGACACTGAAGCTTTCTTT
CASSQDWGWGVDTEAFF
>NA|TRBV11-2|TRBJ2-5|NA
TGTGCCAGCAGCTTAGTAAGGACGGGAACCCAGTACTTC
CASSLVRTGTQYF
>TRBD1|TRBV7-2|TRBJ1-5|NA
TGTGCCAGCAGCCCGTCAGGGGGCCTTAGCAATCAGCCCCAGCATTTT
CASSPSGGLSNQPQHF
>NA|TRBV27|TRBJ1-1|NA
TGTGCCAGCTCCCGACTGACAGGGAACACTGAAGCTTTCTTT
CASSRLTGNTEAFF
>NA|TRBV10-3|TRBJ1-1|NA
TGTGCCATAACGGGGGGGATGAACACTGAAGCTTTCTTT
CAITGGMNTEAFF
>NA|TRBV12-3/TRBV12-4|TRBJ1-1|once
TGTGCCAGCAGCCCAGGGTACGCTGAAGCTTTCTTT
CASSPGYAEAFF
>NA|TRBV18|TRBJ2-3|NA
TGTGCCAGCTCACCGCAGGGAGATACGCAGTATTTT
CASSPQGDTQYF
>TRBD1|TRBV9|TRBJ1-6|NA
TGTGCCAGCAGCCGGGACAGGACCGATTCACCCCTCCACTTT
CASSRDRTDSPLHF
>NA|TRBV10-3|TRBJ2-7|NA
TGTGCCATCAGGGCAGGATCCTACGAGCAGTACTTC
CAIRAGSYEQYF
>TRBD2|TRBV3-1/TRBV3-2|TRBJ2-1|once
TGTGCCAGCAGCTCCGGGGGGTCGGGGCAGTTCTTC
CASSSGGSGQFF
>NA|TRBV27|TRBJ2-2|NA
TGTGCCAGCAGAAGAACTACATGGCTTAACACCGGGGAGCTGTTTTTT
CASRRTTWLNTGELFF